The next 17 T cell receptor beta chains were all read from a single sample in a study of blood T cell repertoires in COVID-19. TCRdb's copy holds only in-frame clones and misses some; the assay was immunoSEQ multiplex PCR. This sample has around 31,000 clones; around 89% occur once, and the top ten carry 0.55%. The sample consisted of peripheral blood. The receptors come from a middle-aged woman with active or convalescent COVID-19.

The chain uses TRBV10-2 and TRBJ2-3, with TRBD2 identical over 9 bases. The CDR3 extends over 17 amino acids. CDR1 is WSHSY and CDR2 is SAAADI in the germline V gene. The ends lost 3 bases at V and 2 bases at J; junction bases unmatched: 9. The CDR3 nucleotides are TGCGCCAGCAGTGACTCCCCCACTAGCGGGTCCACAGATACGCAGTATTTT. Its translation is CASSDSPTSGSTDTQYF.

The chain joins TRBV28 to TRBJ2-6, with D perhaps TRBD2 (6 bases). V was pared by 2 bases and J by 4 bases, with 9 bases between. CDR3 length: 15 amino acids. Germline V gene sequence: CDR1 MDHEN, CDR2 SYDVKM. The CDR3 spells CASSLGGTGANVLTF. CDR3 DNA sequence: TGTGCCAGCAGTTTAGGAGGGACCGGGGCCAACGTCCTGACTTTC.

The chain joins TRBV4-3 to TRBJ2-1, with 11 bases aligning to TRBD2. Losses at the gene ends were 3 bases for V and 5 bases for J; bases not matched to a gene: 9. CDR1 is LGHNA, CDR2 YSLEER, per germline. The CDR3 covers 17 residues. The CDR3 loop reads CASSQFRLAGSNNEQFF. CDR3 sequence (DNA): TGCGCCAGCAGCCAGTTTAGACTAGCGGGGTCTAACAATGAGCAGTTCTTC.

The chain uses TRBV15 and TRBJ1-4; 11 bases are shared with TRBD1. Germline V gene lookup returns CDR1 LNHNV and CDR2 YYDKDF (reference sequence). Trimming removed 5 bases from V and 8 bases from J; junction bases left unmatched: 4. The CDR3 runs to 14 residues. The CDR3 bases are TGTGCCACCAGCTACGGACAGGGGGCCGAAAAACTGTTTTTT. Translated: CATSYGQGAEKLFF.

The chain joins TRBV6-2 or TRBV6-3 to TRBJ2-7; 10 bases fit TRBD1. The CDR3 contains 15 residues. The germline V gene encodes CDR1 MNHEY and CDR2 SVGEGT. J lost 5 bases, V lost 6 bases, and 10 bases had no gene match. The CDR3 loop reads CASSDRDRGADEQYF. CDR3 nucleotides: TGTGCCAGCAGCGACCGGGACAGGGGAGCCGACGAGCAGTACTTC.

The V gene is TRBV4-1, the J gene TRBJ1-1; 9 bases match TRBD1. CDR3 length: 14 amino acids. The germline V gene encodes CDR1 MGHRA and CDR2 YSYEKL. V gave up 5 bases and J gave up 1 base; unmatched junction bases: 2. DNA of the CDR3: TGCGCCAGCAGCGAGGACAGGGGGAACACTGAAGCTTTCTTT. This codes for CASSEDRGNTEAFF.

The V call is TRBV19, the J call TRBJ1-2, with 7 bases identical to TRBD1. Trimming took 4 bases from V and 4 from J; bases not matched to a gene: 9. The CDR3 is 15 amino acids. Germline CDR1 is LNHDA and CDR2 is SQIVND (reference sequence). CDR3 sequence: CASSTHNRGPYGYTF. As DNA, the CDR3 is TGTGCCAGTAGTACACACAACAGGGGTCCCTATGGCTACACCTTC. Combining the CDR3 with reference TRBV19 and TRBJ1-2 gives the whole variable domain DGGITQSPKYLFRKEGQNVTLSCEQNLNHDAMYWYRQDPGQGLRLIYYSQIVNDFQKGDIAEGYSVSREKKESFPLTVTSAQKNPTAFYLCASSTHNRGPYGYTFGSGTRLTVV.

This chain uses TRBV27 with TRBJ2-7; D not resolved. The V gene lost 8 bases and the J gene lost 2 bases, with 13 bases spanning the gap. Germline CDR1 MNHEY, CDR2 SMNVEV (reference sequence). The CDR3 extends over 13 amino acids. CDR3 sequence reads: CASRKYPAYEQYF. CDR3 DNA sequence: TGTGCCAGCCGAAAGTACCCGGCCTACGAGCAGTACTTC.

The V gene is TRBV9, the J gene TRBJ1-5; TRBD1 aligns across 9 bases. Germline V gene sequence: CDR1 SGDLS, CDR2 YYNGEE. This CDR3 is built from 14 residues. V was clipped by 4 bases and J by 7 bases; unmatched bases: 6. The DNA for the CDR3 is TGTGCCAGCAGCCGGGACAGGGAGGACCAGCCCCAGCATTTT. Amino acids: CASSRDREDQPQHF. Supplemented by reference TRBV9 and TRBJ1-5, the full variable domain reads DSGVTQTPKHLITATGQRVTLRCSPRSGDLSVYWYQQSLDQGLQFLIQYYNGEERAKGNILERFSAQQFPDLHSELNLSSLELGDSALYFCASSRDREDQPQHFGDGTRLSIL.

CDR3 protein: CASSYTGSGTEAFF. The CDR3 DNA sequence: TGTGCCAGCAGTTACACAGGGTCGGGGACTGAAGCTTTCTTT. The chain links TRBV6-5 to TRBJ1-1, with a tentative D call TRBD1 (6 bases). This CDR3 is built from 14 residues. V was shortened by 2 bases and J by 5 bases, with 12 bases between the two germline ends. The germline gives CDR1 MNHEY, CDR2 SVGAGI.

This chain links TRBV20-1 with TRBJ2-5, with a weak D call TRBD2 (5 bases). Germline V CDR1 and CDR2: DFQATT, SNEGSKA (reference sequence). This CDR3 is built from 11 residues. V was trimmed by 7 bases and J by 4 bases, leaving 10 bases between them. Written as DNA, the CDR3 is TGCAGTGTATTAGCGAGAGAGACCCAGTACTTC. It translates to CSVLARETQYF.

The chain employs TRBV5-6 and TRBJ1-1; a possible D gene is TRBD1 (6 bases). Germline lookup yields CDR1 SGHDT and CDR2 YYEEEE. V lost 2 bases, J lost 5 bases, and 7 bases lay in between. CDR3 length: 12 residues. CDR3 nucleotides: TGTGCCAGCAGCTTCAGGGGAACTGAAGCTTTCTTT. Protein sequence: CASSFRGTEAFF. The full variable domain, with the rest looked up from reference TRBV5-6 and TRBJ1-1, is DAGVTQSPTHLIKTRGQQVTLRCSPKSGHDTVSWYQQALGQGPQFIFQYYEEEERQRGNFPDRFSGHQFPNYSSELNVNALLLGDSALYLCASSFRGTEAFFGQGTRLTVV.

This clone was picked up one time. This chain joins TRBV18 and TRBJ2-5; D gene unclear. Deletions cut 3 bases from V and 5 bases from J, with 13 bases between. CDR3 size: 14 residues. Looked up from germline, CDR1 is KGHSH and CDR2 is LQKENI. In DNA form, the CDR3 reads TGTGCCAGCTCACCGTCCCCAACAAAGGAGACCCAGTACTTC. This encodes CASSPSPTKETQYF.

This clone was found once. The chain combines TRBV20-1 with TRBJ2-7; D remains unclear. V gave up 5 bases and J gave up 2 bases, with 7 bases separating them. CDR1 and CDR2 from the germline V gene are DFQATT and SNEGSKA (reference sequence). The CDR3 totals 11 residues. CDR3 sequence (DNA): TGCAGTGCTCCCACTACCTACGAGCAGTACTTC. This codes for CSAPTTYEQYF.

CDR3 nucleotide sequence: TGTGCCAGCAGACTAACGACTAGCGGGGGTAGCTACGAGCAGTACTTC. Encoded protein: CASRLTTSGGSYEQYF. This chain joins TRBV7-6 and TRBJ2-7, with TRBD2 matching 12 bases. The CDR3 length is 16 residues. Trimming cost V 6 bases and J 3 bases; bases outside gene matches: 9. Germline CDR1 and CDR2: SGHVS and FNYEAQ.

J is TRBJ2-5 and V is TRBV2, with D perhaps matching TRBD1 (6 bases). In germline, CDR1 is SNHLY, CDR2 FYNNEI. This CDR3 contains 15 residues. V gave up 6 bases and J gave up 0 bases, with 14 bases separating them. The CDR3 is CASRGTGSNQETQYF. CDR3 nucleotides: TGTGCCAGCAGGGGCACAGGGTCCAACCAAGAGACCCAGTACTTC.

CDR3 sequence (DNA): TGTGCTAGTGCCGAGACAGGTCACTACGAGCAGTACTTC. Its translation: CASAETGHYEQYF. The chain uses TRBV12-5 and TRBJ2-7; a possible D gene is TRBD1 (6 bases). Looked up from germline, CDR1 is LGHNT and CDR2 is FRNRAP. The CDR3 length is 13 residues. The V gene lost 7 bases and the J gene lost 3 bases, with 13 bases spanning the gap.